This T cell receptor beta chain was retrieved from a study of shared clonotypes between healthy human individuals. Study results and caveats: Sequencing depth was expected to influence donor clonotype sharing.

Note on this clone: The antigen is undetermined.

CDR3 length equals 12 residues. Germline V gene data show CDR1 as MNHNY and CDR2 as SVGAGI (reference sequence). V was cut by 5 bases and J by 4 bases, with 5 bases left in between. Positive CCR7 selection of CD45RO-negative cells yielded the naive CD8 cells, and terminally differentiated effector memory CD45RA+ cells were excluded. Here immunoSEQ multiplex PCR was the method, and the copy in TCRdb shows in-frame clones only, minus some. The sample records around 2.1 million clones, roughly 91% being singletons. Material for sequencing was naive CD8+ T cells from PBMCs. The chain carries TRBV6-6 and TRBJ2-2, with D maybe TRBD1 (5 bases). This sequence was found in a man between 18 and 29 years old in good health. Some clones in this sample may be carry-over from other donors' samples. CDR3 nucleotides: TGTGCCAGCAGTACAGGCACCGGGGAGCTGTTTTTT. Protein product: CASSTGTGELFF.